These 23 T cell receptor beta chains share one sample of origin, sequenced in a study of blood T cell repertoires in COVID-19. This table comes from immunoSEQ multiplex PCR, and its TCRdb copy is limited to in-frame clones, with some not included. The table has 70,000 or so clones, approximately 75% seen once. Sequencing used peripheral blood. The receptors shown here come from a human donor in a cohort sampled during active COVID-19.

This rearrangement joins TRBV6-5 to TRBJ1-1, with 10 nucleotides matching TRBD1. The CDR3 extends over 14 amino acids. Trimming removed 8 bases from V and 7 bases from J; junction bases left unmatched: 10. Germline lookup yields CDR1 MNHEY and CDR2 SVGAGI. The CDR3 spells CASLSGQGIDEAFF. DNA for the CDR3: TGTGCCAGCTTGTCGGGACAGGGGATTGATGAAGCTTTCTTT.

This rearrangement joins TRBV27 to TRBJ2-3, with 11 bases identical to TRBD1. CDR3 length equals 15 residues. Germline-derived CDR1 and CDR2 are MNHEY and SMNVEV (reference sequence). After removal of 2 bases from V and 2 bases from J, the junction contained 0 bases not matched to a gene. The CDR3 DNA follows: TGTGCCAGCAGTTTAGGACAGGGGGCCACAGATACGCAGTATTTT. Translation: CASSLGQGATDTQYF.

The V and J genes are TRBV20-1 and TRBJ1-4, with D unresolved. Between the trimmed V and J ends, which lost 3 bases and 11 bases, there was a span of 16 bases. Per germline, CDR1 DFQATT and CDR2 SNEGSKA (reference sequence). The CDR3 contains 13 residues. CDR3 in DNA: TGCAGTGCTAGTGAAGAGGGCTTGGGTAAACTGTTTTTT. As protein: CSASEEGLGKLFF.

The chain has TRBV6-5 and TRBJ2-1; possible D gene TRBD2, 5 bases. CDR1 is MNHEY and CDR2 is SVGAGI in the germline V gene. The CDR3 extends over 14 amino acids. V lost 11 bases and J 0 bases, leaving 14 bases between the germline ends. CDR3 sequence reads: CASRNGGSYNEQFF. Here the CDR3 DNA reads TGTGCCTCCAGGAATGGAGGCTCCTACAATGAGCAGTTCTTC.

A few counts support this clone. This chain links TRBV3-1 (or the pseudogene TRBV3-2) with TRBJ1-2; 8 bases fit TRBD1. The V and J ends lost 3 bases and 7 bases, in that order; junction bases with no gene match: 1. Germline V gene lookup returns CDR1 LGHDT and CDR2 YNNKEL (reference sequence). This CDR3 region has 12 residues. CDR3 sequence (DNA): TGTGCCAGCAGCCACGGACAGGGTGGCTACACCTTC. Protein sequence: CASSHGQGGYTF.

The chain employs TRBV2 and TRBJ2-4; weak D call: TRBD2 (5 bases). Germline V CDR1 and CDR2: SNHLY, FYNNEI. Trimming removed 6 bases from V and 8 bases from J, with 20 bases in between. This CDR3 spans 15 amino acids. The CDR3 DNA sequence: TGTGCCAGCAGGGGAGTCCGAGGGAGACTGGACATTCAGTACTTC. Amino acids: CASRGVRGRLDIQYF.

The V gene is TRBV2, the J gene TRBJ1-3; D is possibly TRBD1 (6 bases). Germline CDR1 is SNHLY and CDR2 is FYNNEI. The CDR3 length is 16 residues. Trimming shortened V by 8 bases and J by 2 bases, and 19 bases separated the two germline ends. CDR3 in amino acids: CASDLPGQAPGNTIYF. In nucleotides, the CDR3 is TGTGCCAGCGATCTTCCGGGACAAGCACCTGGAAACACCATATATTTT.

The chain uses TRBV10-3 and TRBJ1-2; 7 bases align to TRBD1. Germline assignment: CDR1 ENHRY and CDR2 SYGVKD. V was pared by 8 bases and J by 2 bases, with 11 bases of the junction left unmatched. CDR3 length equals 15 residues. Here the CDR3 reads CAIFSPGTANYGYTF. For the CDR3, the DNA is TGTGCCATCTTTTCCCCCGGGACAGCCAACTATGGCTACACCTTC.

This clone has a handful of counts. V gene TRBV6-5 combines with J gene TRBJ1-4, with 7 bases that match TRBD1. Germline lookup yields CDR1 MNHEY and CDR2 SVGAGI. After removal of 6 bases from V and 5 bases from J, the junction contained 6 bases not matched to a gene. This CDR3 has 14 residues. The DNA for the CDR3 is TGTGCCAGCAGACTACAGGGGTGGAATGAAAAACTGTTTTTT. Translation: CASRLQGWNEKLFF.

This clone was recorded a few times. The chain carries TRBV3-1 (or the pseudogene TRBV3-2) and TRBJ2-7; D is perhaps TRBD1 (5 bases). The ends were cut back, 0 bases at V and 7 bases at J, with 10 bases in the middle. Germline V gives CDR1 LGHDT, CDR2 YNNKEL (reference sequence). This CDR3 is built from 13 residues. The CDR3 DNA is TGTGCCAGCAGCCAAGATTGGGGCAGGGAGCAGTACTTC. It translates to CASSQDWGREQYF.

V gene TRBV5-1 combines with J gene TRBJ2-5, with D perhaps matching TRBD1 (6 bases). Germline CDR1 SGHRS, CDR2 YFSETQ. The CDR3 totals 16 residues. V lost 7 bases and J lost 2, with 21 bases in between. In DNA form, the CDR3 reads TGCGCCAGCTATGGGGGAAGTGACAGGTCACAAGAGACCCAGTACTTC. This sequence encodes CASYGGSDRSQETQYF.

Only a few counts were recorded for this clone. The J gene is TRBJ2-7, the V gene TRBV27; 7 bases agree with TRBD2. Germline-derived CDR1 and CDR2 are MNHEY and SMNVEV (reference sequence). The CDR3 has 14 amino acids. With 1 base clipped from V and 0 bases from J, the junction kept 0 bases outside the gene matches. The CDR3 nucleotides are TGTGCCAGCAGTTTATGGACTAGCTCCTACGAGCAGTACTTC. It translates to CASSLWTSSYEQYF.

The rearrangement links TRBV11-2 to TRBJ1-1; 9 bases are shared with TRBD1. Germline CDR1 is SGHAT and CDR2 is FQNNGV. V shed 5 bases and J 2 bases; nucleotides not matched to a gene: 6. This CDR3 has 15 residues. The CDR3 DNA reads as TGTGCCAGCAGCCCAGGGACAGGGTATAACACTGAAGCTTTCTTT. Translating gives CASSPGTGYNTEAFF.

The chain recombines TRBV15 with TRBJ1-1; weak D call: TRBD1 (5 bases). The CDR3 is made up of 15 amino acids. CDR1 and CDR2 from the germline V gene are LNHNV and YYDKDF (reference sequence). V lost 1 base to trimming and J lost 6 bases, with 15 bases between them. In DNA form, the CDR3 reads TGTGCCACCAGCAGAGCGGGCGGGGGGTCGGCTGAAGCTTTCTTT. It specifies CATSRAGGGSAEAFF. The whole variable domain, remainder taken from reference TRBV15 and TRBJ1-1, is DAMVIQNPRYQVTQFGKPVTLSCSQTLNHNVMYWYQQKSSQAPKLLFHYYDKDFNNEADTPDNFQSRRPNTSFCFLDIRSPGLGDTAMYLCATSRAGGGSAEAFFGQGTRLTVV.

In its sample, this clone was seen once. J is TRBJ2-5 and V is TRBV5-4; 8 bases align to TRBD1. Germline assignment: CDR1 SGHNT and CDR2 YYREEE (reference sequence). V lost 0 bases to trimming and J lost 4 bases; unmatched junction nucleotides: 5. The CDR3 spans 15 residues. The CDR3 nucleotides are TGTGCCAGCAGCTTGGATCAGGGGGCCGGAGAGACCCAGTACTTC. It specifies CASSLDQGAGETQYF.

Only a few counts were recorded for this clone. The CDR3 DNA sequence: TGTGCCAGCAGCTCGGGACAGGGTAGATCACCCCTCCACTTT. This codes for CASSSGQGRSPLHF. The chain employs TRBV5-6 and TRBJ1-6; 9 positions match TRBD1. CDR3 length: 14 residues. V was clipped by 3 bases and J by 10 bases; unmatched bases: 5. Germline V gene data show CDR1 as SGHDT and CDR2 as YYEEEE. Based on the CDR3 plus reference TRBV5-6 and TRBJ1-6, the full variable domain is DAGVTQSPTHLIKTRGQQVTLRCSPKSGHDTVSWYQQALGQGPQFIFQYYEEEERQRGNFPDRFSGHQFPNYSSELNVNALLLGDSALYLCASSSGQGRSPLHFGNGTRLTVT.

The J gene is TRBJ2-5, the V gene TRBV5-1; TRBD2 matches at 8 bases. V shed 3 bases, J shed 4 bases, and the junction held 11 bases outside the gene matches. The germline gives CDR1 SGHRS, CDR2 YFSETQ. CDR3 size: 16 residues. Here the CDR3 DNA reads TGCGCCAGCAGCTCCTCAACGGGCACTAGCGGAGAGACCCAGTACTTC. This encodes CASSSSTGTSGETQYF.

The chain links TRBV9 to TRBJ1-1; D not resolved. The CDR3 contains 14 residues. Trimming cost V 0 bases and J 0 bases, with 6 bases left between them. CDR1 is SGDLS, CDR2 YYNGEE, per germline. CDR3 sequence: CASSVDTLNTEAFF. The CDR3 nucleotides are TGTGCCAGCAGCGTAGACACGTTGAACACTGAAGCTTTCTTT.

The V call is TRBV24-1, the J call TRBJ2-2; no firm D call. The CDR3 has 16 amino acids. Germline V CDR1 and CDR2: KGHDR, SFDVKD. Trimming cost V 0 bases and J 2 bases, with 9 bases left between them. This CDR3 is CATSDLTAPNTGELFF. CDR3 bases: TGTGCCACCAGTGATTTGACTGCGCCCAACACCGGGGAGCTGTTTTTT.

Details on this clone: Other nucleotide sequences from this sample produce the same CDR3. The chain combines TRBV11-3 with TRBJ2-1, with TRBD2 matching 8 bases. CDR3 length equals 14 residues. Germline values: CDR1 SGHNT, CDR2 YENEEA. V was pared by 4 bases and J by 4 bases, with 3 bases of the junction left unmatched. The CDR3 loop is CASSSGLAYNEQFF. In nucleotides, the CDR3 is TGTGCCAGCAGCTCAGGACTAGCTTACAATGAGCAGTTCTTC.

The chain recombines TRBV19 with TRBJ2-7; 11 nucleotides align to TRBD2. CDR3 length: 15 residues. Per the germline V gene, CDR1 is LNHDA and CDR2 is SQIVND (reference sequence). V dropped 6 bases and J dropped 5; count of bases not matched to a gene: 9. The CDR3: CASRPSGRMADEQYF. The CDR3, as DNA: TGTGCCAGTAGGCCTAGCGGGAGGATGGCCGACGAGCAGTACTTC.

The chain carries TRBV5-4 and TRBJ2-5; 8 bases line up with TRBD1. Germline trimming cut 0 bases from V and 8 bases from J; bases unmatched to any gene: 3. CDR3 length: 13 residues. CDR1 and CDR2 from the germline V gene are SGHNT and YYREEE (reference sequence). In DNA, the CDR3 is TGTGCCAGCAGCTTGGGGACAGGGCGAACCCAGTACTTC. It translates to CASSLGTGRTQYF. The full variable domain, with the rest looked up from reference TRBV5-4 and TRBJ2-5, is ETGVTQSPTHLIKTRGQQVTLRCSSQSGHNTVSWYQQALGQGPQFIFQYYREEENGRGNFPPRFSGLQFPNYSSELNVNALELDDSALYLCASSLGTGRTQYFGPGTRLLVL.

This clone was observed a single time. The chain employs TRBV28 and TRBJ1-6, with D tentatively TRBD1 (5 bases). Looked up from germline, CDR1 is MDHEN and CDR2 is SYDVKM. CDR3 length: 15 amino acids. V gave up 3 bases and J gave up 6 bases, with 12 bases separating them. CDR3 nucleotide sequence: TGTGCCAGCAGTTTCCCCCAGGGTTCTAATTCACCCCTCCACTTT. It codes for CASSFPQGSNSPLHF.